Reported below is one T cell receptor (beta chain). These data are taken from a study of T cells in Graves' hyperthyroidism and ophthalmopathy. Template material for amplifying TCR beta CDR3 regions consisted of RNA transcripts. TCR CDR3 underwent first-round RT-PCR with the HTBI primer set. TCRdb called the multiplex PCR reads again in MiXCR, with one record for every CDR3 protein. Of under 350,000 distinct CDR3 sequences listed, about 20% are singletons. This receptor was obtained from a woman aged 50 to 60 with Graves' hyperthyroidism. Sequencing used blood.

In DNA form, the CDR3 reads TGTGCCAGCAGCGCCCCAGCGGGGGGGAAAGAGACCCAGTACTTC. It translates to CASSAPAGGKETQYF. V gene TRBV9 combines with J gene TRBJ2-5; 10 bases fit TRBD2. CDR1 and CDR2 (germline): SGDLS, YYNGEE. This CDR3 has 15 residues. The V and J ends lost 3 bases and 3 bases, in that order; junction bases with no gene match: 5.